The T cell receptor (beta chain) under discussion was sequenced for a study of identical twins. Concerning this clonotype: Its antigen is not known.

General study results and limits: Excess sharing between twins was weaker in beta out-of-frame sequences. Zero-insertion analyses might be partly confounded by invariant T cells like MAIT and iNKT.

Healthy Caucasians, and only they, were the donors. TCRdb processed the 5' RACE reads anew with MiXCR; each CDR3 protein has one entry. The table has roughly 470,000 distinct CDR3 sequences, approximately 14% seen once. This CDR3 region has 14 residues. Trimming removed 7 bases from V and 1 base from J, with 14 bases in between. CDR1 is MDHEN and CDR2 is SYDVKM in the germline V gene. This same sample was also taken into another study, of yellow fever vaccine responses in identical twins.

Sequencing used CD4+ T cells sorted from blood. The source of this sequence is a woman under 30 in good health. The chain links TRBV28 to TRBJ2-7; no clear D gene. The chain's CDR3 is CASNQPGWSYEQYF. For the CDR3, the DNA is TGTGCCAGCAATCAACCGGGCTGGTCCTACGAGCAGTACTTC. The whole variable domain, filled in from reference TRBV28 and TRBJ2-7, reads DVKVTQSSRYLVKRTGEKVFLECVQDMDHENMFWYRQDPGLGLRLIYFSYDVKMKEKGDIPEGYSVSREKKERFSLILESASTNQTSMYLCASNQPGWSYEQYFGPGTRLTVT.